This paragraph covers one T cell receptor beta chain sequence. Its antigen is currently unknown. This entry belongs to a study of shared clonotypes between healthy human individuals. Study-wide background: The study used three CD4 naive, three CD4 memory, two CD8 naive and one CD8 memory plate per donor. Study-level results: Rarefaction exposed incomplete sorted-subset sequencing despite large depth. Unshared clonotypes carried lower generation probabilities than those common to all four donors. Several donors had around 5% of their naive CD4 clonotypes in common.

Assay used: immunoSEQ multiplex PCR; TCRdb lists only in-frame clones, some missing. This table holds roughly 2.5 million clones, approximately 90% found once. Unmatched junction bases numbered 7, after V lost 4 bases and J lost 2 bases. CDR3 size: 15 residues. CDR1 and CDR2 from the germline V gene are GTSNPN and SVGIG (reference sequence). The clonotype originates from a man aged 18 to 29 in good health. Sequences were obtained from naive CD4+ T cells sorted from blood. The subset: CD45RA+ positively selected. The chain uses TRBV30 and TRBJ2-5; TRBD1 matches 10 bases. In nucleotides, the CDR3 is TGTGCCTGGACAGGGGACAGGGGAGGGCAAGAGACCCAGTACTTC. It encodes CAWTGDRGGQETQYF. The whole variable domain, remainder taken from reference TRBV30 and TRBJ2-5, is SQTIHQWPATLVQPVGSPLSLECTVEGTSNPNLYWYRQAAGRGLQLLFYSVGIGQISSEVPQNLSASRPQDRQFILSSKKLLLSDSGFYLCAWTGDRGGQETQYFGPGTRLLVL.